The present T cell receptor beta chain was sequenced within a study of cytomegalovirus exposure and HLA in healthy donors. Study-level points and caveats: There were reportedly fewer N-insertions in an Asian-associated ancestry cluster than the roughly 700-donor mean, in a later analysis.

Researchers ran the PCR with 60 Vbeta and 13 Jbeta primers. Method: immunoSEQ multiplex PCR; TCRdb's copy keeps in-frame clones and lacks some. The table lists some 200,000 clones. To note about this clone: Its specificity is unknown.

This CDR3 comprises 16 residues. Germline lookup yields CDR1 SEHNR and CDR2 FQNEAQ (reference sequence). Losses at the gene ends were 3 bases for V and 2 bases for J; bases not matched to a gene: 4. This rearrangement joins TRBV7-9 to TRBJ2-1; 10 bases align to TRBD2. This receptor was obtained from a man aged 25-40 years in good health and CMV-seronegative. The sequenced sample consisted of PBMCs. CDR3 DNA sequence: TGTGCCAGCAGCTTGGGTCTAGCGGGAGCCTACAATGAGCAGTTCTTC. Its protein is CASSLGLAGAYNEQFF.